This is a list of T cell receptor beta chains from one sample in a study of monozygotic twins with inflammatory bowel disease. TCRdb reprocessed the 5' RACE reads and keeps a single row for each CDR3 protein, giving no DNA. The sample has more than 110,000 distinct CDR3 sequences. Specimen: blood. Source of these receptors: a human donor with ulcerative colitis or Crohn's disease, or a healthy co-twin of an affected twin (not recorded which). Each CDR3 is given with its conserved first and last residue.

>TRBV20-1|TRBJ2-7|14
CSAGNSGSWNEQYF
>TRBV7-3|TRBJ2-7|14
CARPSGSWSYEQYF
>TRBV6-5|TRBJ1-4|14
CASSYDGAGEKLFF
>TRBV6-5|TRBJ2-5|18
CASSTGLAGVRDQETQYF
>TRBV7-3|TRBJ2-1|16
CASSLRGTASYNEQFF
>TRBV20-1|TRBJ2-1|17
CSARTVAPGQVYNEQFF
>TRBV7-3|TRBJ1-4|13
CASSPGPNEKLFF
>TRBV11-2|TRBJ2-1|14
CASSPIAGYNEQFF
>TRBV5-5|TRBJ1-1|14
CASSLEGGLTEAFF
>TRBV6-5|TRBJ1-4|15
CASGYSTASNEKLFF
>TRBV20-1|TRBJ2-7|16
CSARGEGQGMRHEQYF
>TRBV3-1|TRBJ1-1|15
CASSLGARKFTEAFF
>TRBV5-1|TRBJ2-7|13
CASRLDTLDEQYF
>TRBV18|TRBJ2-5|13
CASSPRRQETQYF
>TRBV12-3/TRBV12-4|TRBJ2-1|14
CASSLGWGQNEQFF
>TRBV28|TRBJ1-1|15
CASSPNPGRAIGAFF
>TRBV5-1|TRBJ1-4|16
CASSLELAGGNEKLFF
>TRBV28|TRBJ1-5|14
CASTLGQGWQPQHF
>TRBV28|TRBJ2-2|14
CASTLETPTGELFF
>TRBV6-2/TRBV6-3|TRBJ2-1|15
CASSHQAPNNNEQFF
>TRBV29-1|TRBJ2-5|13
CSVILGAWGTQYF
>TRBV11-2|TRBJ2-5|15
CASSPSGSRQETQYF
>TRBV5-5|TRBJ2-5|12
CASRWDSETQYF
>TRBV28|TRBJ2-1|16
CASSPLTSGSYNEQFF
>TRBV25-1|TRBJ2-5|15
CASSEFAGVGETQYF
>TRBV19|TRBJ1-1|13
CASSIGENTEAFF
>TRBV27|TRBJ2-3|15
CASSLLGQGTDTQYF
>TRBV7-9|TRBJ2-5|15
CASSPSGRVYETQYF
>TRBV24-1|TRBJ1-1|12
CATRSGGAEAFF
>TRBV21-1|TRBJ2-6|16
CASSKRRKERANVLTF
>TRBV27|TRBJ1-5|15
CASSAQGLGNQPQHF
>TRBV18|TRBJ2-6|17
CASSATGLSSGANVLTF
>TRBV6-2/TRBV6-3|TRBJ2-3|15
CASSWGTIAADTQYF
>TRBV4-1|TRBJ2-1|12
CASSQDVGEQFF
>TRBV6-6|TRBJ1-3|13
CASSYSDGNTIYF
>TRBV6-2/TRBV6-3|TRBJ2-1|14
CASSVEAFAGGQFF
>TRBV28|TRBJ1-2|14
CASSDRGPNYGYTF
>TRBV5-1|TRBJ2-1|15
CASSLGSGLHNEQFF
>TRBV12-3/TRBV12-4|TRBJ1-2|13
CASSPDRVVGYTF
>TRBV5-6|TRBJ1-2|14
CASSLVGQEFGYTF
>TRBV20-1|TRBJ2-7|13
CSAPARRGYEQYF
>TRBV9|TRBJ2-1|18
CASSVGPPRRSQYNEQFF
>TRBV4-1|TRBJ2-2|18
CAISPASVGMKYTGELFF
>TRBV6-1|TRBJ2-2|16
CASRQRPGPNTGELFF
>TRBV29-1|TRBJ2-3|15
CSVGGWREGTDTQYF
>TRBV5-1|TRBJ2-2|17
CASSPNLAGVGTGELFF
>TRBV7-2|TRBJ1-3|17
CASSTLGQGATGNTIYF
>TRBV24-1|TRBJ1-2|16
CATSDSYLGQSRGYTF